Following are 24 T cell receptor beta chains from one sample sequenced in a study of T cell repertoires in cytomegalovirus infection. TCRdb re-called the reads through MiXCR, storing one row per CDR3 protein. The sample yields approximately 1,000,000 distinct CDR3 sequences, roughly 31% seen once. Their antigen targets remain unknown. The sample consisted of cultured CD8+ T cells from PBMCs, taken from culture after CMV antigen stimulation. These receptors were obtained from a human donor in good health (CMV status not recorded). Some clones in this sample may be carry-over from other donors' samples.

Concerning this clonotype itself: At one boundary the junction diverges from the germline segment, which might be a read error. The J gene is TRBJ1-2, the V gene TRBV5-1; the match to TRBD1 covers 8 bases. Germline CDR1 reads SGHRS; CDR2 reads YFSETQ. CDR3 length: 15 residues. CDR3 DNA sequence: TGCGCCAGCAGCATAAACCAGGGGGCTAACTATGACTACACCTTC. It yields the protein CASSINQGANYDYTF.

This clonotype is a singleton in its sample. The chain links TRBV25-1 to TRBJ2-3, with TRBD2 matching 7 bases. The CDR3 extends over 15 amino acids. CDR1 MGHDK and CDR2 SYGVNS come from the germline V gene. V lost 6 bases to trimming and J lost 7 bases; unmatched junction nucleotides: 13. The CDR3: CASSLKAGPRYTQYF. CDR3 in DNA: TGTGCCAGCAGCCTGAAAGCGGGGCCAAGGTATACGCAGTATTTT.

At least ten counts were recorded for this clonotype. CDR3: CASSSPSRGGRETQYF. The CDR3 DNA is TGTGCCAGCAGCTCCCCATCTAGAGGGGGTCGGGAGACCCAGTACTTC. V and J are TRBV7-9 and TRBJ2-5; tentative D call: TRBD1 (6 bases). V was cut by 4 bases and J by 5 bases, with 20 bases left in between. This CDR3 region has 16 residues. Germline loops: CDR1 SEHNR, CDR2 FQNEAQ (reference sequence).

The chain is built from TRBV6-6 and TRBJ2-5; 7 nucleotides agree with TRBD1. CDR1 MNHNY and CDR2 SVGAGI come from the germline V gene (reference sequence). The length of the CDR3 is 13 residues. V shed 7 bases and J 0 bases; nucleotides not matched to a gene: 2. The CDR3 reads CASMQGDQETQYF. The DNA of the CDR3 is TGTGCCAGCATGCAGGGGGACCAAGAGACCCAGTACTTC.

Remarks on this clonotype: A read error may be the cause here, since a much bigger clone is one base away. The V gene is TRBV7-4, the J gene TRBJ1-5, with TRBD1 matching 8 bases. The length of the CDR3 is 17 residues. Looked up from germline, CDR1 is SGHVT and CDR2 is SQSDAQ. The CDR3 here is CDSSLGGTGLPTQPQHF. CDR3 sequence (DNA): TGTGACAGCAGCTTAGGCGGGACAGGCCTCCCTACTCAGCCCCAGCATTTT.

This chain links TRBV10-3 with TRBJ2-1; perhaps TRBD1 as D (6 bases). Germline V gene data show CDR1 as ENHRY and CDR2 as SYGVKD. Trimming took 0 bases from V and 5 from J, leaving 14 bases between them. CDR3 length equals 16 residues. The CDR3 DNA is TGTGCCATCAGTGAGTCGGGCTCCGGGACAAACAATGAGCAGTTCTTC. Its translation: CAISESGSGTNNEQFF.

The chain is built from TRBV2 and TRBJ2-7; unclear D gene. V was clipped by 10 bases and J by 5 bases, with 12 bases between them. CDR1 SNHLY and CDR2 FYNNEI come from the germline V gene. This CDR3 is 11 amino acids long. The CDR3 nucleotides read TGTGCCACCCTGAGGTCCAACGAGCAGTACTTC. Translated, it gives CATLRSNEQYF.

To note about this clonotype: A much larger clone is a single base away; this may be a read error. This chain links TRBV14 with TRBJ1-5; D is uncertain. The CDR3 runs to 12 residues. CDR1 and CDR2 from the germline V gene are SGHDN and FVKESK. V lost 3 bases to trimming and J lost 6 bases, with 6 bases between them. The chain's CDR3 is CASSHGSQPQHF. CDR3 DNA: TGTGCCAGCAGCCACGGGAGTCAGCCCCAGCATTTT.

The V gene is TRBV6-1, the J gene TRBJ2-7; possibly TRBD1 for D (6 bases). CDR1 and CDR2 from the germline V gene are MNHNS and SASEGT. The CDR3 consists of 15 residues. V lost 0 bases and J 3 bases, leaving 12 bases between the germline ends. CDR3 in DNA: TGTGCCAGCAGTGAAGCGGGATGGACAGACTACGAGCAGTACGTC. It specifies CASSEAGWTDYEQYV.

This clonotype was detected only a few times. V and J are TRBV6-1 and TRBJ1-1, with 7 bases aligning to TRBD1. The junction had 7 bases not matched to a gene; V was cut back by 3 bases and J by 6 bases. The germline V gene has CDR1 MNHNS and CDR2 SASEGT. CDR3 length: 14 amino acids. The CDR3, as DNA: TGTGCCAGCAGTGACGGGGGGACAGTTCCTGAAGCTTTCTTT. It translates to CASSDGGTVPEAFF.

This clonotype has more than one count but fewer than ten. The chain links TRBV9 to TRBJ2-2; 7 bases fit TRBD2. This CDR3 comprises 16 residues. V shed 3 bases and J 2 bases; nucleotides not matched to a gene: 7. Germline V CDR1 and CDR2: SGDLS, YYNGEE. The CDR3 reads CASSAGGKSNTGELFF. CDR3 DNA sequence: TGTGCCAGCAGCGCGGGGGGTAAAAGTAACACCGGGGAGCTGTTTTTT.

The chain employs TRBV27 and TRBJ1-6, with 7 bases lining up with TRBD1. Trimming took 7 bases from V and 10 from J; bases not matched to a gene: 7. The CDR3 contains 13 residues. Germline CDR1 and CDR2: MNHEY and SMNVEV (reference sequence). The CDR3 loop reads CASTRTGSSPLHF. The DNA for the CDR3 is TGTGCCAGCACGCGGACAGGTAGCTCACCCCTCCACTTT.

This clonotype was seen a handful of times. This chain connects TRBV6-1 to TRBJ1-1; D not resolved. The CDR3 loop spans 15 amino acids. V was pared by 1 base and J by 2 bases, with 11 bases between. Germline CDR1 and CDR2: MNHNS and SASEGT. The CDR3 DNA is TGTGCCAGCAGTGAAGGCAGACACCTTAACACTGAAGCTTTCTTT. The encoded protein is CASSEGRHLNTEAFF.

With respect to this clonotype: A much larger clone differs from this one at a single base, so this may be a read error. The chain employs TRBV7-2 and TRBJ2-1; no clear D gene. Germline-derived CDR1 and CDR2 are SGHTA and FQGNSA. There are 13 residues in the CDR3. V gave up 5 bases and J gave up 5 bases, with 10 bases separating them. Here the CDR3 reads CASSMGGDNEQFF. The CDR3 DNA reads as TGTGCCAGCAGCATGGGCGGTGACAATGAGCAGTTCTTC.

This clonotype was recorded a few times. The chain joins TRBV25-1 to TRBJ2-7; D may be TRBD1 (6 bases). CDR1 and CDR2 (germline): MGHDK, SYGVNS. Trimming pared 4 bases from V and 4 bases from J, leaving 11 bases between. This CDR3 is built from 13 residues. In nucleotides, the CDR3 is TGTGCCAGCAGTGCCCCGACAGGATACGAGCAGTACGTC. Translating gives CASSAPTGYEQYV.

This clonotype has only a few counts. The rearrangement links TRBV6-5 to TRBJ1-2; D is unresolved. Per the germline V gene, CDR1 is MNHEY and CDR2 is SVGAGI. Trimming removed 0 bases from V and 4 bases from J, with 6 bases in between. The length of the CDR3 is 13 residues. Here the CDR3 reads CASSYSQGYGYTF. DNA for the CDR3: TGTGCCAGCAGTTACTCGCAAGGCTATGGCTACACCTTC.

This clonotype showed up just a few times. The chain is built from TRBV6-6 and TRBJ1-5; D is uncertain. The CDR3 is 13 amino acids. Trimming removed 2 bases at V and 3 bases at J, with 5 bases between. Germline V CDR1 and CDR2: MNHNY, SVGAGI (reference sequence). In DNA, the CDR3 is TGTGCCAGCAGTTACGTGAACAATCAGCCCCAGCATTTT. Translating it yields CASSYVNNQPQHF.

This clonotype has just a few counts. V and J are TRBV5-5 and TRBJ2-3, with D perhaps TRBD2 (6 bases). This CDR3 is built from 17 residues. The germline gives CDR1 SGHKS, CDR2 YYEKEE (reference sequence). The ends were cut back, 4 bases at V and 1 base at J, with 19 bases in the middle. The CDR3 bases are TGTGCCAGCAGCAGAACCTTTCCGGGGGACCGCACAGATACGCAGTATTTT. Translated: CASSRTFPGDRTDTQYF.

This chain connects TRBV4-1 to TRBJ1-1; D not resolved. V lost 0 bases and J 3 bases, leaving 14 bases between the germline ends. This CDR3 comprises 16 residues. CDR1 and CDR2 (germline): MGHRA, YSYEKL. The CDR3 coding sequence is TGCGCCAGCAGCCAAGATCATGATTCGGGGTACACTGAAGCTTTCTTT. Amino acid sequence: CASSQDHDSGYTEAFF.

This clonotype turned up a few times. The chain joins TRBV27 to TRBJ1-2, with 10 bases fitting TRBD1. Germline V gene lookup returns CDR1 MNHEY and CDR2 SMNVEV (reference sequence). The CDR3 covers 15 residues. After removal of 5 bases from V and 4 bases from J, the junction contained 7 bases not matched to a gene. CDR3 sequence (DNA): TGTGCCAGCAGTGCAGGGACAGGGGAGATCTATGGCTACACCTTC. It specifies CASSAGTGEIYGYTF.

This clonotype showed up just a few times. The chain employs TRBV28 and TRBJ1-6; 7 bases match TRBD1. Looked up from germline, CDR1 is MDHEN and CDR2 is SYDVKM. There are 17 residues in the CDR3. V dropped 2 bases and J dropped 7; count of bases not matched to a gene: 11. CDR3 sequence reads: CASSLGSPTGWNSPLHF. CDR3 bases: TGTGCCAGCAGTTTAGGGTCCCCGACAGGGTGGAATTCACCCCTCCACTTT.

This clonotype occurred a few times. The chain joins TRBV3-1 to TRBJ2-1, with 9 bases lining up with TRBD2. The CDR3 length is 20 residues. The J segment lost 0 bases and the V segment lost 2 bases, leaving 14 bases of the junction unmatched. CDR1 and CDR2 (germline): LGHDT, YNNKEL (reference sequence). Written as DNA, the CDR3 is TGTGCCAGCAGCCAAAGAGATCCGCGGGGGGGGGTGAGCTCCTACAATGAGCAGTTCTTC. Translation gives CASSQRDPRGGVSSYNEQFF.

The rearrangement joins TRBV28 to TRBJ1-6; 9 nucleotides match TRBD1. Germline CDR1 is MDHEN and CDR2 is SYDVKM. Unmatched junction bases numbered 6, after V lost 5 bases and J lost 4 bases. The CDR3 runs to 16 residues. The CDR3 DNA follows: TGTGCCAGCAGTAGTTTAGGGACAGGGTATAATTCACCCCTCCACTTT. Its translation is CASSSLGTGYNSPLHF.

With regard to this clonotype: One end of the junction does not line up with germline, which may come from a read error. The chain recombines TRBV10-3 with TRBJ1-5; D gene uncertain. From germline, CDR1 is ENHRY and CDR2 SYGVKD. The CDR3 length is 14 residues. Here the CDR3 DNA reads TGTGCCATCAGTGAAGGAGGATGGGATCAGCCCCAGGATTTT. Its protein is CAISEGGWDQPQDF.